The clone carrying this T cell receptor beta chain was seen many times. Its antigen is still unknown. The sample is drawn from a study of CD8+CD57+ T cells in acquired aplastic anemia. Background on the study: Sorting CD4+ and CD8+ cells gave DNA averaging around 3 ug.

Genomic DNA, the template, was used for profiling of the TCR beta VDJ and CDR3. TCRdb redid the calling of the reads with MiXCR, one entry per CDR3 protein. The sample consists of about 270,000 distinct CDR3 sequences, 56% of them appearing once. Study results and limitations: Controls and patients did not differ significantly in CD8+ Simpson's diversity. Found in both controls and patients were around 30 CD8+ CDR3 sequences.

The CDR3 totals 15 residues. Germline V lookup: CDR1 MNHNS, CDR2 SASEGT. V was shortened by 3 bases and J by 5 bases, with 17 bases between the two germline ends. V is TRBV6-1 and J is TRBJ2-7; D is perhaps TRBD2 (5 bases). The sequence was collected from a human donor with severe aplastic anemia or a healthy control (not recorded which). Sequencing used sorted CD4+, CD8+, or CD8+CD57+ T cells (not recorded which) from PBMCs. This CDR3 is CASSDGLGGVDEQYF. CDR3 nucleotides: TGTGCCAGCAGTGATGGTCTAGGAGGAGTCGACGAGCAGTACTTC.